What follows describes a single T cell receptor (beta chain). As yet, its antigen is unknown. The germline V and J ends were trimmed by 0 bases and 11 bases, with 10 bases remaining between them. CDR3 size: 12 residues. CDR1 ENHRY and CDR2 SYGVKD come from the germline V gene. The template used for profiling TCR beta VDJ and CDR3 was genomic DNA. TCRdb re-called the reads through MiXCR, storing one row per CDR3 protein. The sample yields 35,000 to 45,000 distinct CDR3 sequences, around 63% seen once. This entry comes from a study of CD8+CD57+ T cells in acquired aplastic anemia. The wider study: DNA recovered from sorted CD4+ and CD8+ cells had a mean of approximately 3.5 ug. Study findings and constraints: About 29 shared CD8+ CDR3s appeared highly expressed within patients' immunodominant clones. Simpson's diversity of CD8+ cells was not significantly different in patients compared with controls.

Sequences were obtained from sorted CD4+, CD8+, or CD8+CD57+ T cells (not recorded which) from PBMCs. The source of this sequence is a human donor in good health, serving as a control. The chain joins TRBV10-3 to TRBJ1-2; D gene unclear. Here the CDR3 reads CAISESVGLYTF. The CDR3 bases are TGTGCCATCAGTGAGTCGGTCGGCCTTTACACCTTC.